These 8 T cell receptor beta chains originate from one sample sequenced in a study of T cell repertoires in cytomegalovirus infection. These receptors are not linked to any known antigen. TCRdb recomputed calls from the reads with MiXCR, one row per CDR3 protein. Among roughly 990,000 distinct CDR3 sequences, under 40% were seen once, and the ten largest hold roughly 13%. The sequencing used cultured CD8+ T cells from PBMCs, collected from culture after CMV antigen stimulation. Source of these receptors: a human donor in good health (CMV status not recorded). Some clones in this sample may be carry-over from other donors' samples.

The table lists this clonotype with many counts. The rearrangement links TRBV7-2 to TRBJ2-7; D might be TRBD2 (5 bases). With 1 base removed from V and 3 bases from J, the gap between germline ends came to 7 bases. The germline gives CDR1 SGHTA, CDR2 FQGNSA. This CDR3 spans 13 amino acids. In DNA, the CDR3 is TGTGCCAGCAGCTTAGGAGGGTACTACGAGCAGTACGTC. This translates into CASSLGGYYEQYV.

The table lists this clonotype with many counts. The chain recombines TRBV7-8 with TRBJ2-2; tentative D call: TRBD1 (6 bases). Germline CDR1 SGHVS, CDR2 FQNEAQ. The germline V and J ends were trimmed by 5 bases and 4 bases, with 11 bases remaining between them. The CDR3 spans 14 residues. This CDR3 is CASSVTGSTGELFF. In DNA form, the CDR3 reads TGTGCCAGCAGCGTTACAGGGAGCACCGGGGAGCTGTTTTTT. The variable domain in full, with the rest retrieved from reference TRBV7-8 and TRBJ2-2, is GAGVSQSPRYKVAKRGQDVALRCDPISGHVSLFWYQQALGQGPEFLTYFQNEAQLDKSGLPSDRFFAERPEGSVSTLKIQRTQQEDSAVYLCASSVTGSTGELFFGEGSRLTVL.

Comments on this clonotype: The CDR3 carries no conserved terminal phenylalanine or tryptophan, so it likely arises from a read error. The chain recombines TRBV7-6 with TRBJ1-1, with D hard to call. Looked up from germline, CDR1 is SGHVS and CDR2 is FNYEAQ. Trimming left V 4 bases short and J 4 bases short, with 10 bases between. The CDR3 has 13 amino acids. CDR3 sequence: CASSSEGFTEAFS. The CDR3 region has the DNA TGTGCCAGCAGCTCCGAAGGGTTCACTGAAGCTTTCTCT.

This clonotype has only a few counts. CDR3 loop: CAISAGGYEQYV. The CDR3 DNA reads TGTGCCATCAGTGCAGGGGGTTACGAGCAGTACGTC. This chain connects TRBV10-3 to TRBJ2-7; 7 bases agree with TRBD1. CDR1 is ENHRY and CDR2 is SYGVKD in the germline V gene. This CDR3 is built from 12 residues. V shed 4 bases, J shed 4 bases, and the junction held 1 base outside the gene matches.

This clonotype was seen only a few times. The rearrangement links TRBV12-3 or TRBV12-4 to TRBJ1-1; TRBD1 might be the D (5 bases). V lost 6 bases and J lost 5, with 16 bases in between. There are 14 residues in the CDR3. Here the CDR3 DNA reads TGTGCCAGCAGCCTTGCCAGGGAGCAGACTGAAGCTTTCTTT. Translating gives CASSLAREQTEAFF.

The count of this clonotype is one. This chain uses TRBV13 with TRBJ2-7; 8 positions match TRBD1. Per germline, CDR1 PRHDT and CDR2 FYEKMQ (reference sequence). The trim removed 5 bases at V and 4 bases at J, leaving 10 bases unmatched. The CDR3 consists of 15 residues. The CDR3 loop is CASSPSGQGWYEQYF. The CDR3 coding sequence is TGTGCCAGCAGCCCCTCCGGACAGGGATGGTACGAGCAGTACTTC.

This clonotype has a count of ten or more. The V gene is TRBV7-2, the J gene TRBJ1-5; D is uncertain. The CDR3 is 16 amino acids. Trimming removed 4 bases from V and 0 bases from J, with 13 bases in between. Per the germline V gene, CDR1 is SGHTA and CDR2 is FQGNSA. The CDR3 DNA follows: TGTGCCAGCAGCTCGGAACAGAGAAGTAGCAATCAGCCCCAGCATTTT. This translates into CASSSEQRSSNQPQHF.

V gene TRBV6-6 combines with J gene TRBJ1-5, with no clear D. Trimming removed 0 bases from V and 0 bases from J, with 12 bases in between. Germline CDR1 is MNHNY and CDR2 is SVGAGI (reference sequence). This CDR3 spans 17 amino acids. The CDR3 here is CASSYSQAYYSNQPQHF. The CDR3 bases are TGTGCCAGCAGTTACTCCCAGGCCTATTATAGCAATCAGCCCCAGCATTTT.